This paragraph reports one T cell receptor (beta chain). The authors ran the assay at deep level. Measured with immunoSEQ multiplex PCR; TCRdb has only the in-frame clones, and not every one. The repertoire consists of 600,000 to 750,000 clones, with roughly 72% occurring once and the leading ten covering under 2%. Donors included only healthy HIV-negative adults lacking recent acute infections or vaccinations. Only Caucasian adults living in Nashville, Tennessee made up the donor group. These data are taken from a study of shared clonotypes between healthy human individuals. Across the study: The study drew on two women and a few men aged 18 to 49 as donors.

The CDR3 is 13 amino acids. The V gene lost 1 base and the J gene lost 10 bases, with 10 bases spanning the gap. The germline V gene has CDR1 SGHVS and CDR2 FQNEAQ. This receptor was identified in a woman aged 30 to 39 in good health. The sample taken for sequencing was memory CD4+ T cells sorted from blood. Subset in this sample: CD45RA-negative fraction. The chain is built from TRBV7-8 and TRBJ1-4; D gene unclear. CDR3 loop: CASSLGVSGKLFF. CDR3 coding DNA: TGTGCCAGCAGCTTAGGGGTCTCTGGAAAACTGTTTTTT.